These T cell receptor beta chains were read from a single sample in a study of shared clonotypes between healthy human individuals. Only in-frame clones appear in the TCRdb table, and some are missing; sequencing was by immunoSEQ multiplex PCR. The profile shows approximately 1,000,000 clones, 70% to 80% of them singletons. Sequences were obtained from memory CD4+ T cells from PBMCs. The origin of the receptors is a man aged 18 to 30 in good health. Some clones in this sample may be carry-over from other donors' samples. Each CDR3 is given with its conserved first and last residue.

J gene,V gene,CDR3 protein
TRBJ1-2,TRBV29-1,CSVGAQGAYGYTF
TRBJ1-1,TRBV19,CASRIDRMNTEAFF
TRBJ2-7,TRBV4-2,CASSQGGGSLGGYEQYF
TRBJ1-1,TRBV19,CASKLGIWAFF
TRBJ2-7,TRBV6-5,CASSPGGLAGSRQYF
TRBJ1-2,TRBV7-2,CASSPPPNYGYTF
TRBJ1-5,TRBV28,CASSRGFGDQPQHF
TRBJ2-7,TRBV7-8,CASQERGLGVREQYF
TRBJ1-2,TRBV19,CASTPSRGSAGYTF
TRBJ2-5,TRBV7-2,CASSLRIGETQYF
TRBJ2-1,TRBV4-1,CASSQQDDRDRQFF
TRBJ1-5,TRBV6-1,CASGQGGQQPQHF
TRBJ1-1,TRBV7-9,CASRPYMNTEAFF
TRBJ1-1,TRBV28,CASSLKLNTEAFF
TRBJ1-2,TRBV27,CASRGRGNYGYTF
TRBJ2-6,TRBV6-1,CASGELDLSGANVLTF
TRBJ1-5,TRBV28,CASSGQGLNQPQHF
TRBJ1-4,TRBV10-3,CAISAGRATNEKLFF
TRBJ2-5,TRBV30,CAWSNTGQGAKTQYF
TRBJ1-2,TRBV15,CATSGWDRGGGGYTF
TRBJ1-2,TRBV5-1,CASSLVGGSNYGYTF
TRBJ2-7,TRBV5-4,CASSLISGLSYEQYF
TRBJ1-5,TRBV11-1,CASSRGTGGNQPQHF
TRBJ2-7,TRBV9,CASSANTQGREQYF
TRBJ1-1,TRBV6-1,CASSDRVGNTEAFF
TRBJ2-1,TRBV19,CASSIRAGEQFF
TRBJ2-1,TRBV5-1,CASSLNFGEQFF
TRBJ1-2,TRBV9,CASSPQGQSLLYGYTF
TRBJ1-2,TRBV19,CASTPLGGNGYTF
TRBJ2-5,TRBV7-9,CASSHRSRLAGILRETQYF
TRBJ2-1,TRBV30,CAWSGQRNRYNEQFF
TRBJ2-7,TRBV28,CASSLSIEQYF
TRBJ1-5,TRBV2,CASSRDGPQPQHF
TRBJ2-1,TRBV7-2,CASSLWTSGHRGNEQFF
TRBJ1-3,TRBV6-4,CASSDTSFGASGNTIYF
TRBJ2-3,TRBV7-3,CASSSGLAVTDTQYF
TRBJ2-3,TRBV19,CASSIGGTAADTQYF
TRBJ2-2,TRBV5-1,CASSPGLAGATGELFF
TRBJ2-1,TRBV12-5,CASGFFRDRDPKGRDNEQFF
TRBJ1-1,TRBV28,CASSFGHNAAPRVIF
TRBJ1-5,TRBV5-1,CASSLMGTRDQPQHF
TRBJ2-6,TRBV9,CASSVATLAGQSASGANVLTF